A single sample is the source of the 18 T cell receptor beta chains below, sequenced in a study of follicular helper T cells after annual influenza vaccination. Measured with immunoSEQ multiplex PCR; TCRdb has only the in-frame clones, and not every one. The sample includes around 4,200 clones, more than 75% of them seen just once. The time point: 2014-2015 season, 7 days after vaccination. The sample here was CXCR5- memory CD4+ T cells sorted from blood, taken 7 days after influenza vaccination. These receptors were collected from an adult who received the influenza vaccine.

This chain joins TRBV7-9 and TRBJ2-7; D is possibly TRBD2 (5 bases). This CDR3 contains 13 residues. Trimming pared 1 base from V and 4 bases from J, leaving 8 bases between. Germline V CDR1 and CDR2: SEHNR, FQNEAQ (reference sequence). CDR3 region: CASSLVGGYEQYF. The CDR3 DNA reads as TGTGCCAGCAGCTTAGTTGGAGGATACGAGCAGTACTTC.

The chain carries TRBV7-9 and TRBJ1-1, with 7 bases lining up with TRBD1. Per the germline V gene, CDR1 is SEHNR and CDR2 is FQNEAQ (reference sequence). V was clipped by 7 bases and J by 5 bases; unmatched bases: 7. The CDR3 spans 13 residues. CDR3 amino acids: CASTTQGGTEAFF. Written as DNA, the CDR3 is TGTGCCAGCACTACCCAGGGGGGTACTGAAGCTTTCTTT.

This chain connects TRBV29-1 to TRBJ1-2, with D uncertain. CDR1 SQVTM and CDR2 ANQGSEA come from the germline V gene. With 7 bases removed from V and 4 bases from J, the gap between germline ends came to 16 bases. The CDR3 extends over 13 amino acids. The CDR3 bases are TGCAGCGCCCGAGAAACGACACTCTATGGCTACACCTTC. Its protein is CSARETTLYGYTF.

This clone has just one count. This rearrangement joins TRBV5-1 to TRBJ1-1, with D unclear. V was trimmed by 4 bases and J by 1 base, leaving 8 bases between them. The CDR3 sequence is 13 residues long. The germline CDR1 and CDR2 sequences are SGHRS and YFSETQ. Here the CDR3 reads CASSGDPNTEAFF. The CDR3 region has the DNA TGCGCCAGCAGCGGAGACCCGAACACTGAAGCTTTCTTT.

The chain recombines TRBV7-8 with TRBJ1-4; TRBD1 is a possible D gene (5 bases). Germline values: CDR1 SGHVS, CDR2 FQNEAQ. The length of the CDR3 is 16 residues. Trimming cost V 4 bases and J 3 bases, with 15 bases left between them. Here the CDR3 DNA reads TGTGCCAGCAGCTCACGACCCAGGGCGGCTAATGAAAAACTGTTTTTT. The encoded protein is CASSSRPRAANEKLFF.

The rearrangement joins TRBV6-1 to TRBJ2-1; 13 positions match TRBD2. Germline V gene sequence: CDR1 MNHNS, CDR2 SASEGT. J was trimmed by 5 bases and V by 2 bases; bases with no gene match: 6. CDR3 length: 17 residues. The CDR3: CASSERGGLAGNNEQFF. The CDR3 DNA reads as TGTGCCAGCAGTGAAAGGGGGGGACTAGCGGGGAACAATGAGCAGTTCTTC.

V gene TRBV28 combines with J gene TRBJ2-3; the match to TRBD1 covers 9 bases. This CDR3 contains 17 residues. Trimming at V came to 6 bases and at J to 0 bases, leaving 10 bases not matched to a gene. Germline loops: CDR1 MDHEN, CDR2 SYDVKM. CDR3 protein: CASSRYKQGASTDTQYF. The CDR3 bases are TGTGCCAGCAGCCGCTACAAACAGGGGGCGAGCACAGATACGCAGTATTTT.

This chain joins TRBV6-1 and TRBJ2-7; 7 nucleotides agree with TRBD1. Germline V gene data show CDR1 as MNHNS and CDR2 as SASEGT. V lost 6 bases, J lost 0 bases, and 8 bases stayed unmatched. This CDR3 is built from 15 residues. The CDR3 loop reads CASSQTGSSSYEQYF. CDR3 in DNA: TGTGCCAGCAGCCAGACAGGGTCAAGCTCCTACGAGCAGTACTTC.

This sequence joins TRBV12-5 and TRBJ1-5; D perhaps matches TRBD1 (5 bases). The CDR3 contains 19 residues. Germline CDR1 is LGHNT and CDR2 is FRNRAP. V was pared by 2 bases and J by 1 base, with 21 bases between. The DNA for the CDR3 is TGTGCTAGTGGTTTGCAAGAGCTTTCCCGGGGGTTGAGCAATCAGCCCCAGCATTTT. Translated, it gives CASGLQELSRGLSNQPQHF.

V is TRBV11-3 and J is TRBJ2-5; D unclear. Germline-derived CDR1 and CDR2 are SGHNT and YENEEA. The V end lost 0 bases, the J end lost 0 bases, and 8 bases lay between the germline ends. There are 15 residues in the CDR3. CDR3 loop: CASSLDSFDQETQYF. The DNA of the CDR3 is TGTGCCAGCAGCTTAGATAGCTTCGACCAAGAGACCCAGTACTTC. Looking up the rest from reference TRBV11-3 and TRBJ2-5 gives the full variable domain: EAGVVQSPRYKIIEKKQPVAFWCNPISGHNTLYWYLQNLGQGPELLIRYENEEAVDDSQLPKDRFSAERLKGVDSTLKIQPAELGDSAVYLCASSLDSFDQETQYFGPGTRLLVL.

The chain uses TRBV7-9 and TRBJ2-5, with D uncertain. Germline V CDR1 and CDR2: SEHNR, FQNEAQ (reference sequence). Deletions cut 0 bases from V and 4 bases from J, with 6 bases between. CDR3 length: 13 residues. This CDR3 reads CASSLAGLETQYF. Here the CDR3 DNA reads TGTGCCAGCAGCTTAGCTGGGTTAGAGACCCAGTACTTC.

The CDR3 DNA reads TGTGCCAGCAGTTCCTTTGGGGGTTCATATGGCTACACCTTC. Protein sequence: CASSSFGGSYGYTF. The J gene is TRBJ1-2, the V gene TRBV28, with a possible D match to TRBD1 (5 bases). The CDR3 sequence is 14 residues long. V lost 4 bases and J 5 bases, leaving 14 bases between the germline ends. The germline CDR1 and CDR2 sequences are MDHEN and SYDVKM.

V gene TRBV30 combines with J gene TRBJ1-5; unclear D gene. The length of the CDR3 is 13 residues. The germline V gene encodes CDR1 GTSNPN and CDR2 SVGIG (reference sequence). V lost 1 base, J lost 4 bases, and 8 bases lay in between. The CDR3: CAWSGGANQPQHF. CDR3 nucleotide sequence: TGTGCCTGGAGTGGGGGAGCTAATCAGCCCCAGCATTTT.

The rearrangement links TRBV7-2 to TRBJ1-2, with TRBD1 matching 12 bases. The length of the CDR3 is 17 residues. Germline CDR1 reads SGHTA; CDR2 reads FQGNSA. V dropped 6 bases and J dropped 4; count of bases not matched to a gene: 12. The CDR3 loop is CASSSRDRGQVGYGYTF. The DNA of the CDR3 is TGTGCCAGCAGTTCCCGGGACAGGGGGCAAGTAGGCTATGGCTACACCTTC. Variable domain in full (rest from reference TRBV7-2 and TRBJ1-2): GAGVSQSPSNKVTEKGKDVELRCDPISGHTALYWYRQSLGQGLEFLIYFQGNSAPDKSGLPSDRFSAERTGGSVSTLTIQRTQQEDSAVYLCASSSRDRGQVGYGYTFGSGTRLTVV.

The chain has TRBV21-1 and TRBJ2-5; the D call of TRBD2 is as the table states it, not checked on the DNA. TRBV21-1 is noted as a pseudogene. The CDR3 has 14 amino acids. The CDR3 bases are TGTGCCAGCACCGGACTAGCGGGGGGAGAGACCCAGTACTTC. Its protein is CASTGLAGGETQYF.

The J gene is TRBJ2-7, the V gene TRBV4-1; D is unresolved. V lost 2 bases to trimming and J lost 4 bases, with 15 bases between them. The CDR3 loop spans 15 amino acids. Germline V gene data show CDR1 as MGHRA and CDR2 as YSYEKL. As DNA, the CDR3 is TGCGCCAGCAGCCAATACCTCCTAATGACTTACGAGCAGTACTTC. This sequence encodes CASSQYLLMTYEQYF.

V and J are TRBV5-4 and TRBJ1-6; 7 bases fit TRBD1. The length of the CDR3 is 13 residues. V shed 3 bases and J 13 bases; nucleotides not matched to a gene: 7. Germline lookup yields CDR1 SGHNT and CDR2 YYREEE (reference sequence). This chain's CDR3 is CASSSPDRPPLHF. The CDR3 DNA sequence: TGTGCCAGCAGCTCCCCGGACAGGCCGCCCCTCCACTTT.

The gene calls are TRBV7-2 and TRBJ2-1; D is possibly TRBD2 (5 bases). Germline CDR1 and CDR2: SGHTA and FQGNSA. Trimming cost V 1 base and J 9 bases, with 10 bases left between them. This CDR3 spans 13 amino acids. CDR3 in DNA: TGTGCCAGCAGCTTAGGAAACCGGGGTGAGCAGTTCTTC. Translating it yields CASSLGNRGEQFF.